The 24 T cell receptor beta chains reported below all come from one sample, sequenced in a study of T cell changes during pregnancy in multiple sclerosis. Clones were sequenced by immunoSEQ multiplex PCR, and TCRdb holds only the in-frame ones, with some missing. The data show about 68,000 clones, about 90% seen once. The starting material was peripheral blood, obtained in the second trimester of pregnancy. These receptor sequences come from a female donor with multiple sclerosis, enrolled in a pregnancy study.

This clone was recorded once. This sequence joins TRBV19 and TRBJ2-1; D gene uncertain. The CDR3 runs to 13 residues. CDR1 LNHDA and CDR2 SQIVND come from the germline V gene (reference sequence). The germline V and J ends were trimmed by 0 bases and 10 bases, with 10 bases remaining between them. The CDR3, as DNA: TGTGCCAGTAGTATAGACATGGTCGGGGAGCAGTTCTTC. Translation gives CASSIDMVGEQFF.

Only a few counts were recorded for this clone. This chain links TRBV7-6 with TRBJ2-1; 7 positions agree with TRBD1. V was pared by 9 bases and J by 3 bases, with 11 bases of the junction left unmatched. CDR1 is SGHVS, CDR2 FNYEAQ, per germline. The CDR3 sequence is 15 residues long. This chain's CDR3 is CAREWWDSYYNEQFF. In DNA, the CDR3 is TGTGCCAGGGAATGGTGGGACAGTTACTACAATGAGCAGTTCTTC.

The chain combines TRBV4-3 with TRBJ2-5; 7 positions agree with TRBD2. Unmatched junction bases numbered 4, after V lost 1 base and J lost 5 bases. Germline CDR1 and CDR2: LGHNA and YSLEER. The CDR3 consists of 14 residues. The CDR3 here is CASSQVGGGETQYF. The CDR3 DNA reads TGCGCCAGCAGCCAAGTAGGCGGGGGTGAGACCCAGTACTTC.

The V gene is TRBV5-4, the J gene TRBJ2-3; 11 nucleotides agree with TRBD2. V trimming: 4 bases; J trimming: 4 bases; junction bases outside the gene matches: 8. From germline, CDR1 is SGHNT and CDR2 YYREEE (reference sequence). This CDR3 has 16 residues. This CDR3 reads CASSIIAGGPADTQYF. The CDR3 DNA reads as TGTGCCAGCAGCATTATAGCGGGGGGGCCAGCAGATACGCAGTATTTT.

The chain combines TRBV2 with TRBJ2-7; D possibly corresponds to TRBD1 (5 bases). The V gene's germline CDR1 is SNHLY and CDR2 FYNNEI. This CDR3 comprises 15 residues. V lost 2 bases, J lost 3 bases, and 14 bases lay in between. The CDR3 here is CASSERWQGLYEQYF. The CDR3 DNA sequence: TGTGCCAGCAGTGAACGGTGGCAGGGCCTCTACGAGCAGTACTTC.

V usage is TRBV11-2 and J usage is TRBJ2-1; 9 bases are a match to TRBD2. Germline trimming cut 0 bases from V and 7 bases from J; bases unmatched to any gene: 4. This CDR3 is built from 15 residues. CDR1 is SGHAT and CDR2 is FQNNGV in the germline V gene. The CDR3 nucleotides are TGTGCCAGCAGCTTAGATCTAGCGGGGCGGAATGAGCAGTTCTTC. Protein sequence: CASSLDLAGRNEQFF.

This clone showed up just once. The chain couples TRBV7-9 to TRBJ2-1, with D maybe TRBD1 (6 bases). From germline, CDR1 is SEHNR and CDR2 FQNEAQ (reference sequence). Trimming took 5 bases from V and 0 from J, leaving 11 bases between them. The CDR3 totals 15 residues. CDR3 sequence: CASSPKQGSYNEQFF. CDR3 nucleotides: TGTGCCAGCAGCCCAAAACAGGGCTCCTACAATGAGCAGTTCTTC. The full variable domain, completed using reference TRBV7-9 and TRBJ2-1, is DTGVSQNPRHKITKRGQNVTFRCDPISEHNRLYWYRQTLGQGPEFLTYFQNEAQLEKSRLLSDRFSAERPKGSFSTLEIQRTEQGDSAMYLCASSPKQGSYNEQFFGPGTRLTVL.

The chain employs TRBV6-1 and TRBJ1-3; D perhaps matches TRBD1 (5 bases). Germline values: CDR1 MNHNS, CDR2 SASEGT. Trimming removed 3 bases from V and 3 bases from J, with 9 bases in between. The CDR3 is 14 residues long. The CDR3 DNA follows: TGTGCCAGCAGTGATCGGACACTTGGAAACACCATATATTTT. This translates into CASSDRTLGNTIYF.

This chain connects TRBV6-1 to TRBJ1-1, with 10 bases fitting TRBD1. J lost 12 bases, V lost 6 bases, and 7 bases had no gene match. The CDR3 has 12 residues. Germline V gene lookup returns CDR1 MNHNS and CDR2 SASEGT. CDR3 nucleotides: TGTGCCAGCAGACCTCCGGGACAGGGGCCTTTCTTT. It translates to CASRPPGQGPFF.

The genes are TRBV6-5 and TRBJ1-1, with a tentative D call TRBD1 (5 bases). The ends were cut back, 7 bases at V and 0 bases at J, with 15 bases in the middle. Looked up from germline, CDR1 is MNHEY and CDR2 is SVGAGI. This CDR3 comprises 15 residues. CDR3 nucleotides: TGTGCCAGCACCAACGCGGCAGGGTTGAACACTGAAGCTTTCTTT. It codes for CASTNAAGLNTEAFF.

This rearrangement joins TRBV4-1 to TRBJ1-3, with TRBD1 matching over 10 bases. This CDR3 is 16 amino acids long. V shed 1 base and J 2 bases; nucleotides not matched to a gene: 2. Germline CDR1 reads MGHRA; CDR2 reads YSYEKL. CDR3 residues: CASSQVGTGAGNTIYF. CDR3 sequence (DNA): TGCGCCAGCAGCCAAGTAGGGACAGGGGCTGGAAACACCATATATTTT.

V usage is TRBV18 and J usage is TRBJ2-3, with 8 bases that match TRBD1. With 2 bases clipped from V and 6 bases from J, the junction kept 10 bases outside the gene matches. Germline-derived CDR1 and CDR2 are KGHSH and LQKENI. The CDR3 runs 16 residues. Here the CDR3 reads CASSPGQGGIFDTQYF. CDR3 bases: TGTGCCAGCTCACCAGGACAGGGAGGAATATTCGATACGCAGTATTTT.

The chain employs TRBV30 and TRBJ2-5; 7 bases are a match to TRBD1. The J call is doubtful: the DNA matches TRBJ2-7 better. From germline, CDR1 is GTSNPN and CDR2 SVGIG (reference sequence). This CDR3 is built from 14 residues. The CDR3 region is CAWSASGQAREQYF. Here the CDR3 DNA reads TGTGCCTGGAGTGCCTCCGGACAGGCCCGCGAGCAGTACTTC.

The chain employs TRBV5-4 and TRBJ2-7; 8 bases agree with TRBD2. V shed 5 bases and J 2 bases; nucleotides not matched to a gene: 6. Germline V lookup: CDR1 SGHNT, CDR2 YYREEE (reference sequence). The CDR3 has 14 amino acids. CDR3 amino acids: CASRREGGTYEQYF. Written as DNA, the CDR3 is TGTGCCAGCAGACGGGAGGGTGGAACCTACGAGCAGTACTTC.

The chain couples TRBV30 to TRBJ2-5; possible D gene TRBD1, 6 bases. The germline CDR1 and CDR2 sequences are GTSNPN and SVGIG (reference sequence). V was clipped by 5 bases and J by 2 bases, with 9 bases between them. CDR3 length equals 12 residues. DNA of the CDR3: TGTGCCTGGGCAGGACAGCAAGAGACCCAGTACTTC. Its translation: CAWAGQQETQYF. Supplemented by reference TRBV30 and TRBJ2-5, the full variable domain reads SQTIHQWPATLVQPVGSPLSLECTVEGTSNPNLYWYRQAAGRGLQLLFYSVGIGQISSEVPQNLSASRPQDRQFILSSKKLLLSDSGFYLCAWAGQQETQYFGPGTRLLVL.

The chain has TRBV5-1 and TRBJ1-2; D not certain. The germline V gene has CDR1 SGHRS and CDR2 YFSETQ. The CDR3 runs 14 residues. V was clipped by 4 bases and J by 4 bases, with 14 bases between them. CDR3 nucleotides: TGCGCCAGCAGCCCGAGGAGCGGCAGCTATGGCTACACCTTC. It is translated as CASSPRSGSYGYTF.

The chain employs TRBV5-4 and TRBJ2-7; 12 nucleotides line up with TRBD2. CDR1 is SGHNT and CDR2 is YYREEE in the germline V gene (reference sequence). The V segment lost 2 bases and the J segment 2 bases; nucleotides outside the gene matches: 14. This CDR3 region has 19 residues. Here the CDR3 DNA reads TGTGCCAGCAGCTTAGGAGGTCGACTAGCGGGGGTCTTCCCCTACGAGCAGTACTTC. Translated, it gives CASSLGGRLAGVFPYEQYF. The whole variable domain, remainder taken from reference TRBV5-4 and TRBJ2-7, is ETGVTQSPTHLIKTRGQQVTLRCSSQSGHNTVSWYQQALGQGPQFIFQYYREEENGRGNFPPRFSGLQFPNYSSELNVNALELDDSALYLCASSLGGRLAGVFPYEQYFGPGTRLTVT.

This sequence joins TRBV5-6 and TRBJ2-7, with TRBD1 matching 9 bases. With 0 bases clipped from V and 4 bases from J, the junction kept 5 bases outside the gene matches. The CDR3 has 15 amino acids. Germline V CDR1 and CDR2: SGHDT, YYEEEE. CDR3 in amino acids: CASSLEGTGRYEQYF. For the CDR3, the DNA is TGTGCCAGCAGCTTGGAAGGGACAGGGAGGTACGAGCAGTACTTC.

The chain uses TRBV23-1 and TRBJ1-1; 7 nucleotides align to TRBD1. TRBV23-1 is classed as an ORF, of uncertain function. The CDR3 length is 21 residues. The V segment lost 4 bases and the J segment 3 bases; nucleotides outside the gene matches: 26. CDR3 in DNA: TGCGCCAGCAGTCGCCCGGAGGGGAGGACAGGCCATTCCCCGGGGGACACTGAAGCTTTCTTT. Translating gives CASSRPEGRTGHSPGDTEAFF.

The J gene is TRBJ2-1, the V gene TRBV4-3, with 7 bases aligning to TRBD1. The ends lost 4 bases at V and 4 bases at J; junction bases unmatched: 7. The germline gives CDR1 LGHNA, CDR2 YSLEER. The CDR3 is made up of 15 amino acids. The chain's CDR3 is CASSLHRGPYNEQFF. In DNA form, the CDR3 reads TGCGCCAGCAGCCTCCACAGGGGCCCTTACAATGAGCAGTTCTTC.

The gene calls are TRBV6-5 and TRBJ1-2; TRBD1 aligns across 8 bases. CDR1 is MNHEY, CDR2 SVGAGI, per germline. The CDR3 is 13 amino acids. J was trimmed by 8 bases and V by 6 bases; bases with no gene match: 8. The CDR3 region is CASRLQGAPGYTF. The CDR3 DNA follows: TGTGCCAGCAGACTCCAGGGGGCGCCAGGCTACACCTTC.

The chain employs TRBV9 and TRBJ1-2; 7 bases match TRBD1. CDR3 length: 14 residues. V shed 0 bases, J shed 13 bases, and the junction held 12 bases outside the gene matches. CDR1 is SGDLS and CDR2 is YYNGEE in the germline V gene. Here the CDR3 reads CASSVEMAGGGVTF. The DNA of the CDR3 is TGTGCCAGCAGCGTAGAGATGGCAGGGGGAGGAGTCACCTTC.

This clone was seen once. V gene TRBV29-1 combines with J gene TRBJ1-2; the match to TRBD1 covers 8 bases. Germline-derived CDR1 and CDR2 are SQVTM and ANQGSEA. Trimming removed 7 bases from V and 0 bases from J; junction bases left unmatched: 4. The CDR3 extends over 13 amino acids. DNA for the CDR3: TGCAGCGCTGGGACAGGAGCTAACTATGGCTACACCTTC. This gives the protein CSAGTGANYGYTF.

The CDR3, as DNA: TGTGCCATCAGTGACCCAGGGGCAGGCCTCTCTGGGGCCAACGTCCTGACTTTC. This gives the protein CAISDPGAGLSGANVLTF. V is TRBV10-3 and J is TRBJ2-6; D might be TRBD1 (6 bases). Germline V gene lookup returns CDR1 ENHRY and CDR2 SYGVKD. This CDR3 has 18 amino acids. Trimming pared 3 bases from V and 0 bases from J, leaving 15 bases between.